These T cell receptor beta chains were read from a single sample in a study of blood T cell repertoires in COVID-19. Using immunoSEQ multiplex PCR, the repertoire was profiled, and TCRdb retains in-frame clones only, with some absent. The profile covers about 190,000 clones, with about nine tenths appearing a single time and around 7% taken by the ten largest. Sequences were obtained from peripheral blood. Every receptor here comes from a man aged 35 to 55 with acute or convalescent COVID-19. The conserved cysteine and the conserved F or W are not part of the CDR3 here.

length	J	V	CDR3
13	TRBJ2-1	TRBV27	ASSFGLAGRYEQF
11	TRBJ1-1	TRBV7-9	ASSFPGGAEAF
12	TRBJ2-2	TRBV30	AWSVRRNTGELF
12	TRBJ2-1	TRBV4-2	ASSQDGLHNEQF
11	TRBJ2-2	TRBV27	ASSYLNTGELF
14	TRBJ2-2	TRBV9	ASSGPSGGGTGELF
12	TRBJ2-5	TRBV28	ASSPAGVQETQY
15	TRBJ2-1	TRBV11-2	ASSLGSFSGGGDEQF
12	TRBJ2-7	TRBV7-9	ASSPQGISYEQY
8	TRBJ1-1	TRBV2	ASSATEAF
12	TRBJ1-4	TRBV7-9	ASSLGSVNEKLF
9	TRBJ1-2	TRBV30	AWTDSYGYT
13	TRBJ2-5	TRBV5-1	ASSLSGTSEETQY
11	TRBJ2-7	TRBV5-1	ASSLQGSYEQY
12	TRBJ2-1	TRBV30	AWSPSFSYNEQF
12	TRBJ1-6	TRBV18	ASSPAGKGSPLH
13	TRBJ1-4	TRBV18	ASSRDTATNEKLF
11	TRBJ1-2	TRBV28	ASRPTENYGYT
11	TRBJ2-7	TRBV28	ASGQATFYEQY
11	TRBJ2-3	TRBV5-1	ASSSQGGDTQY
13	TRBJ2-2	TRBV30	AWSVGLGGTGELF
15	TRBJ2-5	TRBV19	ASSIRPVTGALETQY
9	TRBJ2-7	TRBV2	ASSNNYEQY
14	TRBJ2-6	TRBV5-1	ASSRGQGAGANVLT
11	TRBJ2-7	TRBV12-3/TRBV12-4	ASSQWAGDEQY
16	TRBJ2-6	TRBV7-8	ASSLALTGASGANVLT
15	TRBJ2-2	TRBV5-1	ASSPGQGSMNTGELF
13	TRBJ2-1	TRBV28	ASSFDRGLRNEQF
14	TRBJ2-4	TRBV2	ASSPGQGLAKNIQY
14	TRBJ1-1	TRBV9	ASSVDFGQGNTEAF
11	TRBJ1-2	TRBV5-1	ASSPDSTYGYT
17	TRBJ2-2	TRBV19	ASTPRLAGLSANTGELF
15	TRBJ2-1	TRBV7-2	ASSTVTGRGGLNEQF
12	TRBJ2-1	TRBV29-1	SVSRDRAVNEQF
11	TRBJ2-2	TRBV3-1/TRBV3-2	ASSQRQTGELF
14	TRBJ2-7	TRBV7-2	ASSPRLAGGPYEQY
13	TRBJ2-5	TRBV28	ASLTGKYTQGTQY
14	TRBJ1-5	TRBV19	ASSKRTGRINQPQH
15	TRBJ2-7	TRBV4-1	ASSQIQPGQGSYEQY
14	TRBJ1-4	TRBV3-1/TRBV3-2	ASSPTRGTGNEKLF
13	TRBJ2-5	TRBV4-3	ASSQVRGVAETQY
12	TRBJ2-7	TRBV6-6	ASRPGQGAYEQY
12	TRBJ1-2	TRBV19	ASSWQGALYGYT
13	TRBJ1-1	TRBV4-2	ASSQGFVRNTEAF
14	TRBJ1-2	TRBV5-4	ASSRSTGKDTYGYT
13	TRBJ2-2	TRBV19	ASSGRTGVTGELF
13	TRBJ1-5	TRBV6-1	ASSDQGRGNQPQH
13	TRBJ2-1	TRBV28	ASRPPGQGKNEQF
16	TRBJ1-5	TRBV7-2	ASSLVRDMDGRNQPQH
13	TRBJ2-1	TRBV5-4	ASSFGLAGVNEQF
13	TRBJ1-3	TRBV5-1	ASSVSPGSGNTIY
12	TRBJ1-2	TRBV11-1	ASSLGSAGSGYT
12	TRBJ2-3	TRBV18	ASSPLLAADTQY